A single sample gave rise to the 24 T cell receptor beta chains below, sequenced in a study of metastatic and nonmetastatic thyroid tumors. TCRdb re-analyzed the PCR reads using MiXCR. Of approximately 20,000 clones in the sample, about 14% were seen once. Each patient went into thyroid surgery without having received any treatment. The source material was tumor tissue. Source of these receptors: a female donor with papillary thyroid cancer or a benign thyroid nodule (not recorded which). Some clones in this sample may be carry-over from other donors' samples.

This clone was counted many times. Given a much more abundant clone one base away, this may be a read error. Different DNA sequences within this sample yield the same CDR3. CDR3 nucleotide sequence: TGTGCCAGCAGTTACAGGGGGACACGGACCACCGGGGAACTGTTTTTT. This translates into CASSYRGTRTTGELFF. This chain connects TRBV6-2 or TRBV6-3 to TRBJ2-2, with D maybe TRBD1 (6 bases). Germline V lookup: CDR1 MNHEY, CDR2 SVGEGT. The CDR3 is 16 residues long.

This clone was observed at least ten times. The chain links TRBV30 to TRBJ2-1; 14 nucleotides match TRBD2. This CDR3 contains 16 residues. The germline V gene encodes CDR1 GTSNPN and CDR2 SVGIG (reference sequence). The trim removed 4 bases at V and 4 bases at J, leaving 6 bases unmatched. The CDR3 DNA reads as TGTGCCTGGATACCCCGGACTAGCGGGAGGTACAATGAGCAGTTCTTC. Its protein is CAWIPRTSGRYNEQFF.

This clone has at least ten counts. A read error is likely, as this CDR3 ends without the conserved phenylalanine or tryptophan. The chain is built from TRBV5-1 and TRBJ2-4, with TRBD1 identical over 10 bases. The junction had 2 bases not matched to a gene; V was cut back by 0 bases and J by 8 bases. Germline V CDR1 and CDR2: SGHRS, YFSETQ. This CDR3 is 14 amino acids long. The CDR3 DNA sequence: TGCGCCAGCAGCTTGGTGGGGACAGGGGACATTCAGTACCTC. As protein: CASSLVGTGDIQYL.

This clone has a single count. The sample contains more than one DNA sequence encoding this CDR3. The V gene is TRBV5-1, the J gene TRBJ1-1; possible D gene TRBD1, 5 bases. The length of the CDR3 is 15 residues. Germline V lookup: CDR1 SGHRS, CDR2 YFSETQ. Between the trimmed V and J ends, which lost 3 bases and 6 bases, there was a span of 18 bases. Here the CDR3 reads CASSSAPRGESEAFF. CDR3 nucleotides: TGCGCCAGCAGCTCTGCCCCAAGAGGGGAATCTGAAGCTTTCTTT.

The chain couples TRBV25-1 to TRBJ2-7, with a weak D call TRBD2 (5 bases). Per the germline V gene, CDR1 is MGHDK and CDR2 is SYGVNS. Trimming cost V 6 bases and J 2 bases, with 8 bases left between them. This CDR3 has 12 residues. The CDR3 nucleotides are TGTGCCAGCAGCGAGGGAACCTACGAGCAGTACTTC. Protein sequence: CASSEGTYEQYF.

This clone was observed many times. The V gene is TRBV29-1, the J gene TRBJ1-1, with 11 bases matching TRBD1. Germline lookup yields CDR1 SQVTM and CDR2 ANQGSEA. The CDR3 runs to 12 residues. J gave up 11 bases and V 4 bases, and 6 bases lay outside the gene matches. The CDR3 nucleotides read TGCAGCGTTGTAAGGACAGGGGGCGCGGCTTTCTTT. Translation gives CSVVRTGGAAFF. Variable domain in full (rest from reference TRBV29-1 and TRBJ1-1): SAVISQKPSRDICQRGTSLTIQCQVDSQVTMMFWYRQQPGQSLTLIATANQGSEATYESGFVIDKFPISRPNLTFSTLTVSNMSPEDSSIYLCSVVRTGGAAFFGQGTRLTVV.

This sequence joins TRBV20-1 and TRBJ1-1, with D possibly being TRBD1 (6 bases). The germline V and J ends were trimmed by 4 bases and 0 bases, with 9 bases remaining between them. This CDR3 is 13 amino acids long. Germline CDR1 DFQATT, CDR2 SNEGSKA (reference sequence). The CDR3 DNA reads as TGCAGTGCTACACAGGGCATGAACACTGAAGCTTTCTTT. This sequence encodes CSATQGMNTEAFF.

This clone came up many times. This chain links TRBV5-6 with TRBJ2-7; D might be TRBD1 (5 bases). Deletions cut 1 base from V and 3 bases from J, with 11 bases between. This CDR3 contains 14 residues. Germline values: CDR1 SGHDT, CDR2 YYEEEE. The CDR3 spells CASSLSDTIYEQYF. The CDR3 nucleotides are TGTGCCAGCAGCTTGTCGGACACCATCTACGAGCAGTACTTC. The whole variable domain, remainder taken from reference TRBV5-6 and TRBJ2-7, is DAGVTQSPTHLIKTRGQQVTLRCSPKSGHDTVSWYQQALGQGPQFIFQYYEEEERQRGNFPDRFSGHQFPNYSSELNVNALLLGDSALYLCASSLSDTIYEQYFGPGTRLTVT.

This clone has ten or more counts. This clone may be a read error of a much larger clone one base away. The V call is TRBV20-1, the J call TRBJ1-5; no clear D. The CDR3 length is 16 residues. Per the germline V gene, CDR1 is DFQATT and CDR2 is SNEGSKA (reference sequence). Trimming removed 3 bases at V and 2 bases at J, with 17 bases between. CDR3 region: CSASSSAGIGNQPQHF. CDR3 sequence (DNA): TGCAGTGCTAGTTCGTCCGCGGGGATCGGCAATCAGCCCCAGCATTTT.

The sample holds many counts of this clone. This sequence joins TRBV28 and TRBJ2-7, with D perhaps TRBD1 (5 bases). Trimming stripped 5 bases from V and 2 bases from J, with 16 bases between. This CDR3 region has 15 residues. Germline CDR1 and CDR2: MDHEN and SYDVKM. The CDR3 coding sequence is TGTGCCAGCAGTCTAGGGAAGGGGTGGACCTACGAGCAGTACTTC. Its protein is CASSLGKGWTYEQYF.

This clone has a handful of counts. One end of the junction varies from germline; a read error may be responsible. This chain joins TRBV10-3 and TRBJ2-2; the D gene is possibly TRBD1 (6 bases). Germline assignment: CDR1 ENHRY and CDR2 SYGVKD. CDR3 length equals 17 residues. This CDR3 reads CAIRKSGTTEDTEELFF. The CDR3 nucleotides read TGTGCCATCAGGAAATCCGGGACAACAGAGGACACCGAGGAGCTGTTTTTT.

The table lists this clone with many counts. The chain carries TRBV24-1 and TRBJ2-1; the match to TRBD2 covers 9 bases. V was clipped by 9 bases and J by 7 bases; unmatched bases: 12. The germline gives CDR1 KGHDR, CDR2 SFDVKD. The CDR3 sequence is 15 residues long. The CDR3 sequence: CATRGGGGAMNEQFF. The CDR3, as DNA: TGTGCCACCCGGGGGGGCGGGGGGGCCATGAATGAGCAGTTCTTC.

This clone showed up many times. The genes are TRBV6-5 and TRBJ1-2, with unresolved D. CDR1 is MNHEY, CDR2 SVGAGI, per germline. V lost 0 bases and J 7 bases, leaving 12 bases between the germline ends. The CDR3 has 14 residues. The CDR3 here is CASSYSGRVGGYTF. For the CDR3, the DNA is TGTGCCAGCAGTTACTCGGGAAGGGTAGGTGGCTACACCTTC.

At least ten counts were recorded for this clone. The chain links TRBV6-1 to TRBJ2-3; possible D gene TRBD2, 5 bases. CDR3 length equals 16 residues. The ends were cut back, 6 bases at V and 1 base at J, with 17 bases in the middle. In germline, CDR1 is MNHNS, CDR2 SASEGT. The CDR3 DNA is TGTGCCAGCAGGGCCTCGGAGGCCCGGGGCACAGATACGCAGTATTTT. It codes for CASRASEARGTDTQYF.

This clone has a count of ten or more. The chain recombines TRBV5-6 with TRBJ1-3; D call uncertain. The V gene lost 4 bases and the J gene lost 0 bases, with 5 bases spanning the gap. Per the germline V gene, CDR1 is SGHDT and CDR2 is YYEEEE. The CDR3 spans 13 residues. The CDR3 nucleotides are TGTGCCAGCAGCCCGGTCTCTGGAAACACCATATATTTT. Translating it yields CASSPVSGNTIYF.

This clone was observed many times. A much larger clone is a single base away; this may be a read error. The chain is built from TRBV7-3 and TRBJ1-2; tentatively, D is TRBD1 (6 bases). Germline loops: CDR1 SGHTA, CDR2 FQGTGA. The length of the CDR3 is 13 residues. CDR3 protein: CAGSPDSNYGYTF. Written as DNA, the CDR3 is TGTGCCGGCAGCCCGGACAGTAACTATGGCTACACCTTC.

V and J are TRBV5-1 and TRBJ1-4; D not resolved. Trimming took off 4 bases at V and 2 bases at J, with 15 bases between the two ends. The CDR3 has 16 residues. Germline V gene lookup returns CDR1 SGHRS and CDR2 YFSETQ. The CDR3 is CASSQGRSVTNEKLFF. CDR3 DNA sequence: TGCGCCAGCAGCCAAGGGCGAAGTGTGACTAATGAAAAACTGTTTTTT. Supplemented by reference TRBV5-1 and TRBJ1-4, the full variable domain reads KAGVTQTPRYLIKTRGQQVTLSCSPISGHRSVSWYQQTPGQGLQFLFEYFSETQRNKGNFPGRFSGRQFSNSRSEMNVSTLELGDSALYLCASSQGRSVTNEKLFFGSGTQLSVL.

This clone is medium-sized (0.01 to 0.1%) in the sample. This chain joins TRBV20-1 and TRBJ2-7; possibly TRBD1 for D (5 bases). The CDR3 covers 15 residues. The germline CDR1 and CDR2 sequences are DFQATT and SNEGSKA (reference sequence). With 0 bases removed from V and 2 bases from J, the gap between germline ends came to 14 bases. Written as DNA, the CDR3 is TGCAGTGCTAGAGATTTGATAAGGGGTGCCTACGAGCAGTACTTC. It is translated as CSARDLIRGAYEQYF.

This clone ranks as medium-sized. The chain links TRBV12-3 or TRBV12-4 to TRBJ2-2; either TRBD1 or TRBD2 may fit D (5 bases each). Trimming removed 6 bases from V and 2 bases from J, with 22 bases in between. This CDR3 comprises 18 residues. The CDR3 DNA follows: TGTGCCAGCAGGAGAAGGGGACGGACTTCCACCAACACCGGGGAGCTGTTTTTT. Amino acids: CASRRRGRTSTNTGELFF.

As regards this clone: A much more abundant neighbour one base away suggests this may be a read error. The rearrangement joins TRBV5-1 to TRBJ1-1, with D unclear. V was clipped by 2 bases and J by 4 bases, with 12 bases between them. This CDR3 has 14 amino acids. From germline, CDR1 is SGHRS and CDR2 YFSETQ. The CDR3 DNA reads as TGCGCCAGCAGCTTCGTCAGTTTGCGCACTGAAGCTTTCTTT. Its translation is CASSFVSLRTEAFF.

There are a few counts of this clone. This could be a read error, since a much larger clone is one nucleotide away. This chain joins TRBV9 and TRBJ1-1; no clear D. The CDR3 has 12 amino acids. V was pared by 4 bases and J by 8 bases, with 12 bases between. Germline V gene lookup returns CDR1 SGDLS and CDR2 YYNGEE. For the CDR3, the DNA is TGTGCCAGCAGCCACGGTGGCCTCGAAGCTTTCTTT. Translated, it gives CASSHGGLEAFF.

This clone has only a few counts. This may come from a read error, since a much larger clone is one base off. The chain recombines TRBV10-3 with TRBJ1-2; D might be TRBD1 (5 bases). There are 11 residues in the CDR3. CDR1 is ENHRY, CDR2 SYGVKD, per germline. V was trimmed by 6 bases and J by 4 bases, leaving 6 bases between them. CDR3 DNA sequence: TGTGCCATCAGGGACATCTATGGCTACACCTTC. Translating it yields CAIRDIYGYTF.

This clone showed up many times. The V call is TRBV6-1, the J call TRBJ2-5; a possible D gene is TRBD2 (6 bases). With 6 bases removed from V and 8 bases from J, the gap between germline ends came to 16 bases. The V gene's germline CDR1 is MNHNS and CDR2 SASEGT. The CDR3 spans 13 residues. This CDR3 reads CASSVRGGPTQYF. DNA of the CDR3: TGTGCCAGCAGCGTCAGAGGAGGGCCAACCCAGTACTTC.

There are a few counts of this clone. This may be a read error, as it is one base from a much larger clone. The rearrangement uses TRBV7-2 and TRBJ2-1; D gene ambiguous. CDR3 length: 14 amino acids. Germline CDR1 reads SGHTA; CDR2 reads FQGNSA. The CDR3 nucleotides are TGTGCCAGCAGCTTAGGGCAGTCCAACAATGAGCAGCTCTTC. It specifies CASSLGQSNNEQLF.